This T cell receptor beta chain originates from a study of cytomegalovirus exposure and HLA in healthy donors. Use of 60 Vbeta and 13 Jbeta primers characterized the PCR. The table came from immunoSEQ multiplex PCR; TCRdb's copy has only in-frame clones and leaves some out. The repertoire has about 150,000 clones, 80% of them found once; the top ten carry roughly an eighth. The germline V and J ends were trimmed by 3 bases and 8 bases, with 13 bases remaining between them. The CDR3 is made up of 14 amino acids. Germline values: CDR1 MNHNY, CDR2 SVGAGI (reference sequence). The sample consisted of PBMCs. The chain has TRBV6-6 and TRBJ1-4; D perhaps matches TRBD1 (5 bases). The receptor comes from a woman in her forties in good health and CMV-seronegative. This CDR3 reads CASSYSQGWEKLFF. The CDR3, as DNA: TGTGCCAGCAGTTATTCGCAGGGATGGGAAAAACTGTTTTTT.